This TCR beta chain was sequenced in a study of T cells in Graves' hyperthyroidism and ophthalmopathy. CDR1 is MNHEY and CDR2 is SVGAGI in the germline V gene. The germline V and J ends were trimmed by 2 bases and 4 bases, with 5 bases remaining between them. The CDR3 has 12 residues. Newly diagnosed hyperthyroidism patients aged 18 to 65 years had disease lasting under 2 months. 10 ml of fresh peripheral blood supplied the PBMCs. This clonotype has ten or more counts. What it recognizes is unknown. Authors of the study amplified TCR beta CDR3 regions from RNA transcripts. Using the HTBI primer set, a first-round RT-PCR was run on the TCR CDR3. TCRdb re-derived calls from the multiplex PCR reads in MiXCR, one entry per CDR3 protein. Counted here are hundreds of thousands of distinct CDR3 sequences, about 38% occurring once; the ten biggest clones make up 7% to 10%. Study-wide points: Ophthalmopathy was separated from stable hyperthyroidism by a 13 V-J model.

Material: blood. This TCR came from a man aged 18 to 29 with Graves' hyperthyroidism. The V call is TRBV6-5, the J call TRBJ2-5, with D unresolved. The CDR3 loop is CASSYGLETQYF. In DNA form, the CDR3 reads TGTGCCAGCAGTTACGGGTTAGAGACCCAGTACTTC.